These 14 T cell receptor beta chains were sequenced from one sample in a study of blood T cells in healthy people across ages. The second PCR ran roughly 7 to 12 cycles with a sample-barcoded 5' primer and J-beta primers. TCRdb redid the calling of the 5' RACE reads with MiXCR, one entry per CDR3 protein. The sample has about a million distinct CDR3 sequences, just over 50% seen once. The sequencing sample was made of blood. All receptors derive from a woman aged 60-70 years in good health.

The chain combines TRBV20-1 with TRBJ2-3, with 7 bases lining up with TRBD1. Trimming at V came to 4 bases and at J to 2 bases, leaving 6 bases not matched to a gene. The length of the CDR3 is 14 residues. CDR1 DFQATT and CDR2 SNEGSKA come from the germline V gene (reference sequence). For the CDR3, the DNA is TGCAGTGCTATGACCGGGACAGCCACAGATACGCAGTATTTT. This codes for CSAMTGTATDTQYF.

The chain combines TRBV5-1 with TRBJ2-1, with 8 bases that match TRBD1. The CDR3 length is 16 residues. Germline V gene sequence: CDR1 SGHRS, CDR2 YFSETQ. V was clipped by 3 bases and J by 3 bases; unmatched bases: 8. This CDR3 reads CASSSPDRGHYNEQFF. In DNA, the CDR3 is TGCGCCAGCAGCTCCCCTGACAGGGGTCACTACAATGAGCAGTTCTTC.

This chain uses TRBV5-1 with TRBJ2-7; D possibly corresponds to TRBD1 (5 bases). The CDR3 length is 15 residues. Trimming took 4 bases from V and 5 from J, leaving 19 bases between them. In germline, CDR1 is SGHRS, CDR2 YFSETQ. The CDR3 DNA follows: TGCGCCAGCAGCCAGCTATTAGGCAGGGCCAACGAGCAGTACTTC. Translated, it gives CASSQLLGRANEQYF.

This clonotype is a singleton in its sample. This chain connects TRBV7-9 to TRBJ2-3; D not certain. The ends were cut back, 7 bases at V and 0 bases at J, with 11 bases in the middle. The CDR3 spans 14 residues. Germline values: CDR1 SEHNR, CDR2 FQNEAQ (reference sequence). The CDR3 coding sequence is TGTGCCAGCACCGCGATGGGTAGCACAGATACGCAGTATTTT. Translated: CASTAMGSTDTQYF.

In the case of this clonotype: A junction boundary mismatches the germline segment, possibly from a read error. The rearrangement joins TRBV10-1 to TRBJ2-7; 8 bases are a match to TRBD1. CDR3 length: 15 residues. The V gene's germline CDR1 is WNHNN and CDR2 SYGVQD (reference sequence). The CDR3 DNA reads TGCGCCAACAGTGATACGACAGGGGCAAGCTACGAGCAGTACTTC. It encodes CANSDTTGASYEQYF.

On this clonotype: One base away lies a much larger clone, so this may be a sequencing read error. The chain couples TRBV5-1 to TRBJ1-2; D might be TRBD1 (6 bases). The CDR3 is made up of 16 amino acids. Germline CDR1 and CDR2: SGHRS and YFSETQ. DNA for the CDR3: TGCGCCAGCACCTTGGAGTCCCGGGGGGCAATCTATGGCTACACCTTC. Its translation is CASTLESRGAIYGYTF.

The rearrangement links TRBV6-2 or TRBV6-3 to TRBJ2-2; 8 bases match TRBD2. The germline V gene encodes CDR1 MNHEY and CDR2 SVGEGT. The CDR3 has 15 residues. This CDR3 reads CAGASGFSNTGELFF. Here the CDR3 DNA reads TGTGCGGGGGCTAGCGGGTTTTCGAACACCGGGGAGCTGTTTTTT.

V and J are TRBV3-1 and TRBJ2-1, with D unresolved. The CDR3 has 12 residues. V was clipped by 4 bases and J by 7 bases, with 8 bases between them. CDR1 is LGHDT, CDR2 YNNKEL, per germline (reference sequence). In DNA form, the CDR3 reads TGTGCCAGCAGCCCCAATTGGAATGAGCAGTTCTTC. This gives the protein CASSPNWNEQFF.

This clonotype was detected only a few times. Here the CDR3 DNA reads TGTGCCAGCAGCCCCGGGACTCTCAATGAGCAGTTCTTC. Amino acid sequence: CASSPGTLNEQFF. This sequence joins TRBV7-2 and TRBJ2-1, with a tentative D call TRBD2 (6 bases). Trimming removed 5 bases from V and 6 bases from J, with 11 bases in between. CDR1 SGHTA and CDR2 FQGNSA come from the germline V gene. The CDR3 is 13 amino acids.

V is TRBV29-1 and J is TRBJ1-1; maybe TRBD1 (5 bases). This CDR3 is built from 14 residues. The V gene lost 8 bases and the J gene lost 3 bases, with 19 bases spanning the gap. Germline V gene data show CDR1 as SQVTM and CDR2 as ANQGSEA. The DNA for the CDR3 is TGCAGCCACCGGCAGAGGGGTCTGTACACTGAAGCTTTCTTT. It specifies CSHRQRGLYTEAFF.

The chain uses TRBV5-6 and TRBJ2-5, with 10 bases identical to TRBD2. In germline, CDR1 is SGHDT, CDR2 YYEEEE. The CDR3 has 16 residues. Germline trimming cut 1 base from V and 5 bases from J; bases unmatched to any gene: 8. In nucleotides, the CDR3 is TGTGCCAGCAGCTTGCCCTTGCTAGCGGGAGATGAGACCCAGTACTTC. Translated, it gives CASSLPLLAGDETQYF.

This sequence joins TRBV10-3 and TRBJ2-7, with D perhaps TRBD2 (5 bases). The CDR3 loop spans 14 amino acids. V was cut by 3 bases and J by 2 bases, with 11 bases left in between. In germline, CDR1 is ENHRY, CDR2 SYGVKD. CDR3 residues: CAISDEGVPYEQYF. CDR3 bases: TGTGCCATCAGTGATGAGGGAGTCCCCTACGAGCAGTACTTC.

The chain links TRBV6-2 or TRBV6-3 to TRBJ2-3, with TRBD2 matching over 10 bases. This CDR3 has 14 amino acids. Trimming at V came to 10 bases and at J to 9 bases, leaving 13 bases not matched to a gene. CDR1 is MNHEY, CDR2 SVGEGT, per germline. The CDR3 nucleotides are TGTGCCACCGAGGAACTAGCGGGACCTCGGACGCAGTATTTT. This sequence encodes CATEELAGPRTQYF.

This clonotype was seen at least ten times. This sequence joins TRBV12-3 or TRBV12-4 and TRBJ2-6; D ambiguous. The CDR3 is 12 amino acids. Trimming left V 8 bases short and J 0 bases short, with 2 bases between. The DNA for the CDR3 is TGTGCCAGCCGCTCTGGGGCCAACGTCCTGACTTTC. Its protein product is CASRSGANVLTF.